The clone carrying this T cell receptor (beta chain) has just a few counts. The source of the sample is a study of T-cell reconstitution after alpha-beta-depleted transplantation in children. The V and J ends lost 6 bases and 2 bases, in that order; junction bases with no gene match: 6. CDR3 length: 15 residues. Unique molecular identifiers were used in preparing the TCRbeta library. MiXCR was run by TCRdb on the PCR reads, yielding one entry per CDR3 protein. In the table there are some 500,000 distinct CDR3 sequences, approximately 30% of which are singletons. The sequencing here drew on PBMCs from the stem cell graft donor, taken from the stem cell graft. The clonotype comes from a human donor who donated a stem cell graft to a child with aplastic anemia. V gene TRBV12-3 or TRBV12-4 combines with J gene TRBJ2-1; 8 bases are shared with TRBD2. The CDR3 DNA is TGTGCCAGCAGGCGGGGGGAGGGCGCCTACAATGAGCAGTTCTTC. As protein: CASRRGEGAYNEQFF.